This TCR beta chain was identified in a study of cytomegalovirus exposure and HLA in healthy donors. Broader study findings: Sequencing depth across donors, presence/absence analyses assumed, was roughly uniform.

About this clone itself: Its antigen is undetermined.

Unmatched junction bases numbered 16, after V lost 1 base and J lost 9 bases. This CDR3 has 18 residues. From germline, CDR1 is SGDLS and CDR2 YYNGEE. PCR involved 60 Vbeta and 13 Jbeta primers. Sequencing used immunoSEQ multiplex PCR; TCRdb keeps in-frame clones, though not all of them. Altogether some 120,000 clones are present, roughly four fifths being singletons, with the ten largest covering more than 1.5%. Specimen: PBMCs. The chain links TRBV9 to TRBJ2-1; 10 bases map to TRBD2. The TCR originated in a man aged 40-49 years in good health and CMV-seronegative. The CDR3 is CASSVQGGSGRIKIEQFF. In nucleotides, the CDR3 is TGTGCCAGCAGCGTACAGGGTGGTAGCGGGAGGATTAAAATTGAGCAGTTCTTC.